A single sample is the source of the 13 T cell receptor beta chains below, sequenced in a study of cytomegalovirus exposure and HLA in healthy donors. This PCR relied on a set of 60 Vbeta primers and 13 Jbeta primers. TCRdb's copy holds only in-frame clones and misses some; the assay was immunoSEQ multiplex PCR. The sample yields 190,000 or so clones, 70% to 85% seen once. The sequenced sample consisted of PBMCs. The receptors here all came from a boy aged 2 to 10 in good health and CMV-seronegative.

This chain links TRBV19 with TRBJ1-1; the D gene is possibly TRBD1 (5 bases). The germline V gene has CDR1 LNHDA and CDR2 SQIVND (reference sequence). Trimming removed 6 bases from V and 0 bases from J, with 8 bases in between. The CDR3 has 13 residues. This chain's CDR3 is CASSSQVNTEAFF. As DNA, the CDR3 is TGTGCCAGTAGCTCACAGGTGAACACTGAAGCTTTCTTT.

This chain links TRBV23-1 with TRBJ2-7; tentatively, D is TRBD1 (8 bases). TRBV23-1 falls under the ORF class, with uncertain function. CDR3 length: 13 amino acids. V was cut by 7 bases and J by 4 bases, with 14 bases left in between. DNA of the CDR3: TGCGCCAGCACGGACAGGGAGGGGTACGAGCAGTACTTC. It is translated as CASTDREGYEQYF.

The V and J genes are TRBV5-6 and TRBJ2-5, with 9 nucleotides matching TRBD1. TRBJ2-7 explains the end of the DNA better; the J call may be wrong. In germline, CDR1 is SGHDT, CDR2 YYEEEE. This CDR3 has 14 residues. In nucleotides, the CDR3 is TGTGCCAGCAGCTTGGGGACAGGGGCCTACGAGCAGTACTTC. Translated: CASSLGTGAYEQYF.

The V and J genes are TRBV2 and TRBJ2-1, with D hard to call. Trimming cost V 7 bases and J 4 bases, with 14 bases left between them. CDR1 is SNHLY, CDR2 FYNNEI, per germline. The CDR3 is 14 residues long. CDR3 in DNA: TGTGCCAGCACGCGGAACCCCCGGTACAATGAGCAGTTCTTC. This encodes CASTRNPRYNEQFF. Full variable domain (rest looked up from reference TRBV2 and TRBJ2-1): EPEVTQTPSHQVTQMGQEVILRCVPISNHLYFYWYRQILGQKVEFLVSFYNNEISEKSEIFDDQFSVERPDGSNFTLKIRSTKLEDSAMYFCASTRNPRYNEQFFGPGTRLTVL.

The chain carries TRBV9 and TRBJ1-5; TRBD1 agrees at 7 bases. The CDR3 runs 14 residues. Germline CDR1 reads SGDLS; CDR2 reads YYNGEE. V shed 4 bases and J 3 bases; nucleotides not matched to a gene: 4. The CDR3 DNA sequence: TGTGCCAGCAGCCGACAGGGCTTCAATCAGCCCCAGCATTTT. Amino acid sequence: CASSRQGFNQPQHF.

This clone has just one count. This sequence joins TRBV5-1 and TRBJ2-2; unclear D gene. V lost 0 bases to trimming and J lost 4 bases, with 10 bases between them. The CDR3 loop spans 15 amino acids. Germline V gene sequence: CDR1 SGHRS, CDR2 YFSETQ. In DNA form, the CDR3 reads TGCGCCAGCAGCTTGGCCAAAGGCGGCACCGGGGAGCTGTTTTTT. It codes for CASSLAKGGTGELFF. Full variable domain (outside the CDR3, taken from reference TRBV5-1 and TRBJ2-2): KAGVTQTPRYLIKTRGQQVTLSCSPISGHRSVSWYQQTPGQGLQFLFEYFSETQRNKGNFPGRFSGRQFSNSRSEMNVSTLELGDSALYLCASSLAKGGTGELFFGEGSRLTVL.

The rearrangement uses TRBV7-9 and TRBJ2-3; maybe TRBD2 (5 bases). V gave up 4 bases and J gave up 6 bases, with 11 bases separating them. The germline V gene encodes CDR1 SEHNR and CDR2 FQNEAQ (reference sequence). This CDR3 comprises 13 residues. The DNA of the CDR3 is TGTGCCAGCAGCTCCATAATAGCGGATACGCAGTATTTT. Translation: CASSSIIADTQYF.

This clone has a handful of counts. The V call is TRBV30, the J call TRBJ2-7; TRBD1 might be the D (6 bases). Looked up from germline, CDR1 is GTSNPN and CDR2 is SVGIG (reference sequence). The CDR3 is made up of 13 amino acids. The V and J ends lost 4 bases and 10 bases respectively, with 20 bases between them. The CDR3 here is CAWTGQGSSRQYF. CDR3 nucleotide sequence: TGTGCCTGGACCGGGCAGGGGTCTTCCCGACAGTACTTC.

The CDR3 DNA is TGCGCCAGCAGCCAAGTATACCTCCAGGGACAGGGGAATTTATATAGCAATCAGCCCCAGCATTTT. As protein: CASSQVYLQGQGNLYSNQPQHF. The V gene is TRBV4-3, the J gene TRBJ1-5; TRBD1 aligns across 10 bases. Germline-derived CDR1 and CDR2 are LGHNA and YSLEER. Germline trimming cut 1 base from V and 0 bases from J; bases unmatched to any gene: 18. This CDR3 is 22 amino acids long.

This clone was picked up one time. The DNA for the CDR3 is TGTGCCAGCAGCTCGACGCGGGCCCGAGGATTATTCTACTATGGCTACACCTTC. Translated: CASSSTRARGLFYYGYTF. The chain combines TRBV11-2 with TRBJ1-2, with D hard to call. Per the germline V gene, CDR1 is SGHAT and CDR2 is FQNNGV. Trimming removed 4 bases from V and 3 bases from J, with 24 bases in between. The CDR3 is 18 residues long.

The chain combines TRBV2 with TRBJ2-7, with D unclear. In germline, CDR1 is SNHLY, CDR2 FYNNEI. V was cut by 7 bases and J by 2 bases, with 9 bases left in between. The CDR3 covers 12 residues. The CDR3 loop reads CASTGSTYEQYF. In DNA, the CDR3 is TGTGCCAGCACAGGCTCCACCTACGAGCAGTACTTC.

The chain is built from TRBV19 and TRBJ1-2; D unresolved. CDR3 length: 14 amino acids. CDR1 LNHDA and CDR2 SQIVND come from the germline V gene (reference sequence). V was clipped by 3 bases and J by 0 bases, with 8 bases between them. For the CDR3, the DNA is TGTGCCAGTAGTATGATAGCTGCTAACTATGGCTACACCTTC. This encodes CASSMIAANYGYTF.

The CDR3 sequence is CASSPRRGGLRQFF. CDR3 bases: TGTGCCAGCAGCCCACGGCGGGGGGGCCTTCGACAGTTCTTC. The rearrangement uses TRBV13 and TRBJ2-1, with 9 nucleotides matching TRBD2. CDR1 PRHDT and CDR2 FYEKMQ come from the germline V gene (reference sequence). The V segment lost 5 bases and the J segment 13 bases; nucleotides outside the gene matches: 12. This CDR3 is built from 14 residues. Looking up the rest from reference TRBV13 and TRBJ2-1 gives the full variable domain: AAGVIQSPRHLIKEKRETATLKCYPIPRHDTVYWYQQGPGQDPQFLISFYEKMQSDKGSIPDRFSAQQFSDYHSELNMSSLELGDSALYFCASSPRRGGLRQFFGPGTRLTVL.